These 17 T cell receptor beta chains were all obtained from the same sample, sequenced in a study of tumor-infiltrating lymphocytes in localized non-small cell lung cancer. Method: immunoSEQ multiplex PCR; TCRdb's copy keeps in-frame clones and lacks some. Among about 23,000 clones, 73% were seen once, and the ten largest hold over 6%. Sequenced sample: lung tumor tissue. These TCRs come from a human donor with non-small cell lung cancer.

This clone was recorded only once. This chain uses TRBV4-3 with TRBJ2-1, with D uncertain. The V gene lost 4 bases and the J gene lost 0 bases, with 13 bases spanning the gap. Germline V gives CDR1 LGHNA, CDR2 YSLEER. This CDR3 region has 16 residues. The CDR3 reads CASSRSSSSSYNEQFF. The CDR3 nucleotides read TGCGCCAGCAGCCGATCATCATCGAGCTCCTACAATGAGCAGTTCTTC.

The V call is TRBV18, the J call TRBJ2-2; 13 bases are a match to TRBD2. V was pared by 4 bases and J by 1 base, with 6 bases of the junction left unmatched. Germline CDR1 KGHSH, CDR2 LQKENI. The length of the CDR3 is 18 residues. Here the CDR3 DNA reads TGTGCCAGCTCACGAACCGGACTAGCGGGAGTGAACACCGGGGAGCTGTTTTTT. This codes for CASSRTGLAGVNTGELFF.

The chain recombines TRBV5-1 with TRBJ2-3; TRBD2 matches at 16 bases. The germline V gene has CDR1 SGHRS and CDR2 YFSETQ. CDR3 length: 17 amino acids. Unmatched junction bases numbered 2, after V lost 3 bases and J lost 1 base. The DNA for the CDR3 is TGCGCCAGCAGCTGGGGACTAGCGGGGGGGCGCACAGATACGCAGTATTTT. It translates to CASSWGLAGGRTDTQYF.

V gene TRBV29-1 combines with J gene TRBJ1-2; possible D gene TRBD1, 6 bases. Deletions cut 1 base from V and 7 bases from J, with 13 bases between. The CDR3 extends over 13 amino acids. Looked up from germline, CDR1 is SQVTM and CDR2 is ANQGSEA. The CDR3 reads CSVEVGRGSGYTF. For the CDR3, the DNA is TGCAGCGTTGAAGTCGGCAGGGGATCTGGCTACACCTTC.

The genes are TRBV4-3 and TRBJ2-1, with a weak D call TRBD2 (5 bases). The V gene's germline CDR1 is LGHNA and CDR2 YSLEER. The CDR3 is 15 amino acids. V was clipped by 1 base and J by 5 bases, with 12 bases between them. In nucleotides, the CDR3 is TGCGCCAGCAGCCAAGGCCATCGGGGAAACAATGAGCAGTTCTTC. This translates into CASSQGHRGNNEQFF.

This clone occurred a few times. The V gene is TRBV10-1, the J gene TRBJ2-3; 10 positions agree with TRBD2. CDR3 size: 15 residues. The germline V gene has CDR1 WNHNN and CDR2 SYGVQD (reference sequence). Trimming took 0 bases from V and 6 from J; bases not matched to a gene: 3. CDR3 in amino acids: CASSESLAGGDTQYF. The CDR3 bases are TGCGCCAGCAGTGAGTCGTTAGCGGGGGGCGATACGCAGTATTTT.

The genes are TRBV9 and TRBJ2-1, with D possibly TRBD1 on 6 matching bases. Per the germline V gene, CDR1 is SGDLS and CDR2 is YYNGEE. This CDR3 is built from 17 residues. Trimming took off 4 bases at V and 5 bases at J, with 22 bases between the two ends. The CDR3 DNA sequence: TGTGCCAGCAGCTCGATACCTACAGGGTTTAGGGACAATGAGCAGTTCTTC. Amino acids: CASSSIPTGFRDNEQFF.

The chain is built from TRBV10-2 and TRBJ2-1; maybe TRBD2 (5 bases). Trimming removed 11 bases at V and 5 bases at J, with 16 bases between. CDR1 is WSHSY, CDR2 SAAADI, per germline. This CDR3 contains 13 residues. CDR3 coding DNA: TGCGCCGCCGGCGGGCAGGCAAACAATGAGCAGTTCTTC. Its translation is CAAGGQANNEQFF.

This chain connects TRBV7-2 to TRBJ2-7; perhaps D is TRBD1 or TRBD2 (5 bases each). Germline CDR1 SGHTA, CDR2 FQGNSA. Deletions cut 2 bases from V and 1 base from J, with 12 bases between. The CDR3 has 15 amino acids. The CDR3 reads CASSLTRGPSYEQYF. CDR3 nucleotides: TGTGCCAGCAGCTTAACCCGGGGACCTTCCTACGAGCAGTACTTC.

In this sample, this clone turned up a few times. V is TRBV7-9 and J is TRBJ2-7, with D maybe TRBD1 (6 bases). Deletions cut 5 bases from V and 5 bases from J, with 16 bases between. The germline CDR1 and CDR2 sequences are SEHNR and FQNEAQ (reference sequence). This CDR3 is 14 amino acids long. This chain's CDR3 is CASSTGKGENEQYF. CDR3 bases: TGTGCCAGCAGCACAGGGAAAGGGGAGAACGAGCAGTACTTC. The variable domain in full, with the rest retrieved from reference TRBV7-9 and TRBJ2-7, is DTGVSQNPRHKITKRGQNVTFRCDPISEHNRLYWYRQTLGQGPEFLTYFQNEAQLEKSRLLSDRFSAERPKGSFSTLEIQRTEQGDSAMYLCASSTGKGENEQYFGPGTRLTVT.

The chain joins TRBV6-5 to TRBJ2-5; 11 nucleotides match TRBD2. The CDR3 contains 14 residues. With 6 bases clipped from V and 5 bases from J, the junction kept 5 bases outside the gene matches. In germline, CDR1 is MNHEY, CDR2 SVGAGI. CDR3 protein: CASSPGTSGETQYF. CDR3 nucleotide sequence: TGTGCCAGCAGCCCCGGGACTAGCGGTGAGACCCAGTACTTC.

The chain uses TRBV15 and TRBJ2-1; D is perhaps TRBD1 (5 bases). V was clipped by 4 bases and J by 4 bases, with 8 bases between them. Germline V CDR1 and CDR2: LNHNV, YYDKDF (reference sequence). The CDR3 has 13 residues. The CDR3 sequence: CATSIRQYNEQFF. As DNA, the CDR3 is TGTGCCACCAGCATACGACAGTACAATGAGCAGTTCTTC.

The CDR3 loop is CASSPGQGLQNTEAFF. The CDR3 bases are TGTGCCAGCTCACCGGGACAGGGGTTGCAAAACACTGAAGCTTTCTTT. The chain combines TRBV18 with TRBJ1-1; 10 bases are a match to TRBD1. Germline CDR1 reads KGHSH; CDR2 reads LQKENI. V was clipped by 3 bases and J by 2 bases; unmatched bases: 6. This CDR3 has 16 residues.

The chain has TRBV4-1 and TRBJ2-2; weak D call: TRBD2 (5 bases). CDR1 is MGHRA and CDR2 is YSYEKL in the germline V gene. Trimming stripped 4 bases from V and 6 bases from J, with 6 bases between. The CDR3 contains 12 residues. This CDR3 reads CASSPLAGELFF. CDR3 nucleotide sequence: TGCGCCAGCAGCCCACTAGCCGGGGAGCTGTTTTTT.

The chain couples TRBV5-5 to TRBJ2-5, with D hard to call. CDR1 and CDR2 from the germline V gene are SGHKS and YYEKEE (reference sequence). CDR3 length equals 12 residues. Between the trimmed V and J ends, which lost 5 bases and 4 bases, there was a span of 9 bases. The CDR3 DNA is TGTGCCAGCAGTCCCCAAGGAGAGACCCAGTACTTC. Amino acids: CASSPQGETQYF.

The chain is built from TRBV11-3 and TRBJ2-7; D not certain. The CDR3 contains 15 residues. V gave up 0 bases and J gave up 1 base, with 10 bases separating them. The V gene's germline CDR1 is SGHNT and CDR2 YENEEA. CDR3 protein: CASSLEDGGSYEQYF. The CDR3 DNA reads as TGTGCCAGCAGCTTAGAGGACGGCGGATCCTACGAGCAGTACTTC.

This clone occurred once. The genes are TRBV30 and TRBJ2-6, with D perhaps matching TRBD1 (6 bases). Germline CDR1 is GTSNPN and CDR2 is SVGIG (reference sequence). This CDR3 is 13 amino acids long. V lost 5 bases to trimming and J lost 2 bases, with 7 bases between them. The CDR3 spells CAWRTAGANVLTF. CDR3 bases: TGTGCCTGGCGGACAGCTGGGGCCAACGTCCTGACTTTC.